Shown below are 7 T cell receptor beta chains from a single sample sequenced in a study of radiation and T cells in renal cell carcinoma. The treatment is: treatment-naive control, cytoreductive nephrectomy. Profiled with immunoSEQ multiplex PCR; TCRdb holds only in-frame clones, not every one. The data show about 14,000 clones, with just over 55% seen just once and 13% held by the top ten. Here the sequenced sample was tumor tissue, taken from a patient whose treatment was nephrectomy without radiotherapy. Receptors were obtained from a man between 50 and 59 years old with renal cell carcinoma.

This clone was detected a few times. The CDR3 protein is CASSQVGDPKAYEQYF. The CDR3 DNA is TGTGCCAGCAGCCAAGTAGGGGACCCTAAGGCCTACGAGCAGTACTTC. This chain links TRBV14 with TRBJ2-7; D is tentatively TRBD1 or TRBD2 (5 bases each). Germline-derived CDR1 and CDR2 are SGHDN and FVKESK. The CDR3 extends over 16 amino acids. Trimming took off 1 base at V and 2 bases at J, with 15 bases between the two ends.

The genes are TRBV30 and TRBJ1-2; no clear D gene. In germline, CDR1 is GTSNPN, CDR2 SVGIG (reference sequence). V lost 3 bases and J lost 0, with 14 bases in between. The CDR3 runs to 15 residues. Here the CDR3 reads CAWSPAWGTNYGYTF. The CDR3 region has the DNA TGTGCCTGGAGCCCGGCCTGGGGAACTAACTATGGCTACACCTTC. The complete variable domain, with remaining parts taken from reference TRBV30 and TRBJ1-2, reads SQTIHQWPATLVQPVGSPLSLECTVEGTSNPNLYWYRQAAGRGLQLLFYSVGIGQISSEVPQNLSASRPQDRQFILSSKKLLLSDSGFYLCAWSPAWGTNYGYTFGSGTRLTVV.

In its sample, this clone is medium-sized. The genes are TRBV19 and TRBJ1-2, with D possibly being TRBD1 (5 bases). Trimming pared 6 bases from V and 5 bases from J, leaving 16 bases between. This CDR3 has 14 residues. Germline loops: CDR1 LNHDA, CDR2 SQIVND (reference sequence). CDR3 in DNA: TGTGCCAGTAGGGAACCGGGAAAGGGGTATGGCTACACCTTC. The encoded protein is CASREPGKGYGYTF.

The chain links TRBV6-1 to TRBJ1-4, with 8 positions matching TRBD1. Trimming at V came to 5 bases and at J to 7 bases, leaving 9 bases not matched to a gene. The germline gives CDR1 MNHNS, CDR2 SASEGT. The CDR3 is 15 amino acids. This CDR3 reads CASSSGGEWGEKLFF. CDR3 bases: TGTGCCAGCAGTTCAGGGGGCGAGTGGGGTGAAAAACTGTTTTTT.

V gene TRBV6-1 combines with J gene TRBJ1-2, with 10 bases lining up with TRBD1. J was trimmed by 4 bases and V by 8 bases; bases with no gene match: 7. CDR1 and CDR2 (germline): MNHNS, SASEGT. CDR3 length equals 14 residues. The CDR3 protein is CASCTDRGTYGYTF. The CDR3 DNA follows: TGTGCCAGCTGCACGGACAGGGGGACCTATGGCTACACCTTC.

The J gene is TRBJ1-3, the V gene TRBV30, with D possibly being TRBD1 (6 bases). Trimming cost V 1 base and J 1 base, with 11 bases left between them. Germline CDR1 and CDR2: GTSNPN and SVGIG (reference sequence). The CDR3 loop spans 15 amino acids. In DNA, the CDR3 is TGTGCCTGGAGTGCACCAGGGGAATCTGGAAACACCATATATTTT. This gives the protein CAWSAPGESGNTIYF. The full variable domain, rest sourced from reference TRBV30 and TRBJ1-3, is SQTIHQWPATLVQPVGSPLSLECTVEGTSNPNLYWYRQAAGRGLQLLFYSVGIGQISSEVPQNLSASRPQDRQFILSSKKLLLSDSGFYLCAWSAPGESGNTIYFGEGSWLTVV.

The chain combines TRBV30 with TRBJ2-5, with TRBD1 as a possible D gene (6 bases). Per the germline V gene, CDR1 is GTSNPN and CDR2 is SVGIG (reference sequence). This CDR3 spans 13 amino acids. V was trimmed by 4 bases and J by 5 bases, leaving 14 bases between them. CDR3 nucleotides: TGTGCCTGGAACCAAGGGGGAAGGGAGACCCAGTACTTC. Amino acids: CAWNQGGRETQYF.